The rows below give T cell receptor beta chains drawn from one sample of a study of blood T cell repertoires in COVID-19. Generated by immunoSEQ multiplex PCR, the TCRdb table keeps only in-frame clones and is missing some. The sample carries approximately 250,000 clones, almost 85% recorded once. Sequencing was done on a sample of PBMCs or T cells enriched from blood (not recorded which). These receptors came from a man between 40 and 49 years old who had recovered from COVID-19. Both conserved end residues are part of each CDR3. D genes are given only for firm matches. Clone sizes are given selectively: once, few, many, or a class where the clone is expanded.

j_call d_call clone_size v_call cdr3_aa cdr3_nt
TRBJ1-1 TRBD1 . TRBV11-2 CASSLSGTGAFF TGTGCCAGCAGCTTATCCGGGACAGGAGCTTTCTTT
TRBJ1-3 TRBD1 few TRBV2 CASRGTVSGNTIYF TGTGCCAGCAGGGGGACAGTATCTGGAAACACCATATATTTT
TRBJ1-6 . . TRBV5-1 CASSLVGGDNSPLHF TGCGCCAGCAGCTTGGTAGGAGGGGATAATTCACCCCTCCACTTT
TRBJ2-7 TRBD1 . TRBV4-1 CASSQGTGQEQYF TGCGCCAGCAGCCAAGGGACAGGTCAAGAGCAGTACTTC
TRBJ1-1 . . TRBV21-1 CASSKDRGRGEAFF TGTGCCAGCAGCAAGGACAGGGGGCGAGGTGAAGCTTTCTTT
TRBJ1-2 . . TRBV5-1 CASSIAVGQATSTYGYTF TGCGCCAGCAGCATCGCCGTGGGGCAGGCGACATCTACCTATGGCTACACCTTC
TRBJ2-7 . . TRBV5-4 CASSLGQLYEQYF TGTGCCAGCAGCTTGGGACAGCTTTACGAGCAGTACTTC
TRBJ2-7 . once TRBV28 CASSLAAGDYEQYF TGTGCCAGCAGTTTAGCCGCCGGAGACTACGAGCAGTACTTC
TRBJ2-5 . . TRBV18 CASSPPRIETQYF TGTGCCAGCTCACCTCCTAGAATCGAGACCCAGTACTTC
TRBJ1-4 . . TRBV30 CAWTAVAREKLFF TGTGCCTGGACGGCTGTCGCGAGGGAAAAACTGTTTTTT
TRBJ2-7 TRBD1 . TRBV10-3 CAIGKANRGPEQYF TGTGCCATCGGCAAGGCGAACAGGGGGCCCGAGCAGTACTTC
TRBJ2-7 . . TRBV19 CASSPSVGEQYF TGTGCCAGTAGCCCCAGCGTGGGCGAGCAGTACTTC
TRBJ2-3 . . TRBV7-8 CASSLGDPLTSLTDTQYF TGTGCCAGCAGCTTAGGGGATCCACTTACTAGCCTCACAGATACGCAGTATTTT
TRBJ1-5 . . TRBV4-3 CASSQEVRGNQPQHF TGCGCCAGCAGCCAAGAGGTCAGGGGAAATCAGCCCCAGCATTTT
TRBJ1-2 . . TRBV6-5 CASSARTVQVNGYTF TGTGCCAGCAGCGCTAGGACAGTCCAAGTAAATGGCTACACCTTC
TRBJ2-1 TRBD2 . TRBV3-1/TRBV3-2 CASGLAGGGHNEQFF TGTGCCAGCGGGCTAGCGGGGGGCGGCCACAATGAGCAGTTCTTC
TRBJ2-7 . . TRBV5-5 CASSLAPGDYEQYF TGTGCCAGCAGCTTGGCCCCAGGTGATTACGAGCAGTACTTC
TRBJ2-7 TRBD1 . TRBV10-3 CATGTARYEQYF TGTGCCACCGGGACAGCACGGTACGAGCAGTACTTC
TRBJ2-1 TRBD1 . TRBV5-1 CASRDRGSYNEQFF TGCGCCAGCAGGGACAGGGGATCCTACAATGAGCAGTTCTTC
TRBJ2-7 . . TRBV7-6 CASSFGDSSSYEQYF TGTGCCAGCAGCTTCGGCGACAGTAGCTCCTACGAGCAGTACTTC
TRBJ1-5 . . TRBV5-1 CASSLEGGNQPQHF TGCGCCAGCAGCTTGGAGGGGGGCAATCAGCCCCAGCATTTT
TRBJ1-1 TRBD1 . TRBV7-2 CASSSYTTGGTEAFF TGTGCCAGCAGCTCCTACACCACAGGGGGGACTGAAGCTTTCTTT
TRBJ2-3 . . TRBV5-1 CASSPAANLHTDTQYF TGCGCCAGCAGCCCTGCGGCGAACCTCCACACAGATACGCAGTATTTT
TRBJ1-2 TRBD1 . TRBV5-4 CASSADRVNYGYTF TGTGCCAGCAGCGCCGACAGGGTAAACTATGGCTACACCTTC
TRBJ1-3 . . TRBV2 CASWPISGNTIYF TGTGCCAGCTGGCCGATCTCTGGAAACACCATATATTTT
TRBJ2-7 . . TRBV27 CASSLSRWGIEQYF TGTGCCAGCAGTTTATCGCGGTGGGGCATCGAGCAGTACTTC
TRBJ1-6 . . TRBV30 CAWSVPFRQLGVDNSPLHF TGTGCCTGGAGTGTACCGTTCCGGCAGCTGGGCGTCGATAATTCACCCCTCCACTTT
TRBJ2-1 . . TRBV14 CASSHQWRTYNEQFF TGTGCCAGCAGCCACCAGTGGCGGACCTACAATGAGCAGTTCTTC
TRBJ1-6 . . TRBV6-1 CASSEVVMAEHQGSPLHF TGTGCCAGCAGTGAAGTTGTCATGGCGGAACATCAAGGTTCACCCCTCCACTTT
TRBJ1-1 . . TRBV9 CASSRHSNTEAFF TGTGCCAGCAGCAGACACTCGAACACTGAAGCTTTCTTT
TRBJ1-3 TRBD1 once TRBV25-1 CASSLGTGGFRSGNTIYF TGTGCCAGCAGTCTGGGGACAGGGGGCTTCCGCTCTGGAAACACCATATATTTT
TRBJ1-5 TRBD1 . TRBV28 CASRTGGNQPQHF TGTGCCAGCAGGACAGGGGGCAATCAGCCCCAGCATTTT
TRBJ2-5 TRBD2 once TRBV18 CASSPGGAETQYF TGTGCCAGCTCTCCCGGGGGGGCTGAGACCCAGTACTTC
TRBJ2-1 . . TRBV5-1 CASSSLSYYNEQFF TGCGCCAGCAGCTCACTATCTTACTACAATGAGCAGTTCTTC
TRBJ2-3 . . TRBV7-2 CASSLLTTDTQYF TGTGCCAGCAGCTTACTAACTACAGATACGCAGTATTTT
TRBJ2-5 TRBD2 . TRBV18 CASSPPASGVETQYF TGTGCCAGCTCACCACCCGCCAGCGGGGTGGAGACCCAGTACTTC
TRBJ1-5 . . TRBV4-3 CASSQFLEGDNQPQHF TGCGCCAGCAGCCAATTCTTAGAGGGTGACAATCAGCCCCAGCATTTT
TRBJ2-7 . . TRBV6-5 CATTQFGGAYEQYF TGTGCCACTACCCAGTTTGGAGGGGCCTACGAGCAGTACTTC
TRBJ2-1 TRBD2 . TRBV2 CASSTRTSGGINNEQFF TGTGCCAGCAGTACCCGGACTAGCGGGGGGATAAACAATGAGCAGTTCTTC
TRBJ2-7 TRBD1 . TRBV9 CASSGQGYEQYF TGTGCCAGCAGCGGACAGGGTTACGAGCAGTACTTC
TRBJ2-1 . . TRBV7-2 CASSLSLLGEQFF TGTGCCAGCAGCTTATCCCTTCTCGGTGAGCAGTTCTTC
TRBJ1-2 TRBD1 . TRBV23-1 CASSQPPGQALCGYTF TGCGCCAGCAGTCAACCTCCGGGACAGGCATTGTGTGGCTACACCTTC
TRBJ2-1 TRBD2 . TRBV9 CASSALAGAASNEQFF TGTGCCAGCAGCGCCCTAGCGGGAGCAGCTAGCAATGAGCAGTTCTTC
TRBJ2-7 TRBD2 . TRBV4-1 CASSQGGPGVAGASYEQYF TGCGCCAGCAGCCAAGGGGGGCCTGGGGTAGCGGGAGCATCCTACGAGCAGTACTTC
TRBJ1-2 . . TRBV27 CASSSKTANYGYTF TGTGCCAGCAGTTCAAAGACAGCTAACTATGGCTACACCTTC
TRBJ2-2 TRBD2 . TRBV7-3 CASSLRAGGNTGELFF TGTGCCAGCAGCTTACGAGCGGGAGGTAACACCGGGGAGCTGTTTTTT
TRBJ1-2 TRBD1 once TRBV6-1 CASSDHRGGNYGYTF TGTGCCAGCAGTGATCACAGGGGTGGAAACTATGGCTACACCTTC
TRBJ2-3 TRBD1 . TRBV28 CASKPGQGGQYF TGTGCCAGCAAACCGGGACAGGGAGGGCAGTATTTT
TRBJ1-5 . few TRBV4-1 CASSQERGRGLGGQPQHF TGCGCCAGCAGCCAAGAACGAGGGAGGGGCCTCGGTGGTCAGCCCCAGCATTTT
TRBJ1-5 TRBD1 . TRBV6-5 CASSYRQGPSAQHF TGTGCCAGCAGTTATCGACAGGGACCTTCGGCCCAGCATTTT
TRBJ1-5 TRBD1 . TRBV7-2 CASSSFRGAGQPQHF TGTGCCAGCAGCTCTTTCAGGGGGGCTGGTCAGCCCCAGCATTTT
TRBJ1-1 . few TRBV21-1 CASRRTTGHPNTEAFF TGTGCCAGCAGAAGAACTACGGGACACCCGAACACTGAAGCTTTCTTT
TRBJ1-1 . once TRBV7-2 CASSLAGHTNTEAFF TGTGCCAGCAGCTTAGCGGGACACACGAACACTGAAGCTTTCTTT
TRBJ2-6 . . TRBV14 CASSPRRGRASGANVLTF TGTGCCAGCAGCCCGAGGAGGGGAAGGGCCTCTGGGGCCAACGTCCTGACTTTC
TRBJ2-7 . . TRBV27 CASSLALTYEQYF TGTGCCAGCAGTTTGGCCCTCACCTACGAGCAGTACTTC
TRBJ2-7 . . TRBV28 CASRQGGESSEQYF TGTGCCAGCAGACAGGGTGGGGAGTCGTCCGAGCAGTACTTC